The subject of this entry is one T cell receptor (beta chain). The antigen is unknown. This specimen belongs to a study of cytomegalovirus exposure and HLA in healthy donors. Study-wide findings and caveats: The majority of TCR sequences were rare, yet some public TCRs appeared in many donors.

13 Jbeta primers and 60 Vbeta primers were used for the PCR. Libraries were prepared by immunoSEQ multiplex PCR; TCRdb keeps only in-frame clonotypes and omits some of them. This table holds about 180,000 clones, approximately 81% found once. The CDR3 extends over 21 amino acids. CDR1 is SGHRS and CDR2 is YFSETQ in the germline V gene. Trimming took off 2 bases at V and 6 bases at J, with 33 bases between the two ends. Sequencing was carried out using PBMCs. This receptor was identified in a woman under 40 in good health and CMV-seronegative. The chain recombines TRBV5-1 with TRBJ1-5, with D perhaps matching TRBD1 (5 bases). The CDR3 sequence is CASSFGPGWVMGGVLCQPQHF. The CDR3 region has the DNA TGCGCCAGCAGCTTTGGTCCCGGGTGGGTGATGGGGGGGGTGTTATGTCAGCCCCAGCATTTT.